The entry that follows covers one TCR beta chain sequence. Clones were sequenced by immunoSEQ multiplex PCR, and TCRdb holds only the in-frame ones, with some missing. The profile covers approximately 100,000 clones, with 65% to 90% appearing a single time and about 5% taken by the ten largest. This entry is derived from a study of blood T cell repertoires in COVID-19. Germline values: CDR1 SGDLS, CDR2 YYNGEE. The CDR3 extends over 14 amino acids. Trimming removed 4 bases at V and 2 bases at J, with 10 bases between. This receptor was taken from a man in his sixties with acute or convalescent COVID-19. Input material: peripheral blood. This chain connects TRBV9 to TRBJ2-1, with a possible D match to TRBD2 (6 bases). CDR3 nucleotides: TGTGCCAGCAGCCCTTCGGGGGCCTACAATGAGCAGTTCTTC. As protein: CASSPSGAYNEQFF. The entire variable domain, with the rest obtained from reference TRBV9 and TRBJ2-1, is as follows: DSGVTQTPKHLITATGQRVTLRCSPRSGDLSVYWYQQSLDQGLQFLIQYYNGEERAKGNILERFSAQQFPDLHSELNLSSLELGDSALYFCASSPSGAYNEQFFGPGTRLTVL.